What follows is one TCR beta chain and its context. The data belong to a study of blood T cell repertoires in COVID-19. Clones were read by immunoSEQ multiplex PCR, and TCRdb kept only the in-frame ones, dropping some. The table records roughly 190,000 clones, roughly four fifths of them present only once. V was pared by 1 base and J by 0 bases, with 12 bases between. The germline gives CDR1 KGHDR, CDR2 SFDVKD. This CDR3 is built from 17 residues. Sequenced material: peripheral blood. The chain links TRBV24-1 to TRBJ2-1; D is unclear. The TCR was taken from a woman between 45 and 65 years old with acute or convalescent COVID-19. The CDR3 sequence: CATSDLDRRSSYNEQFF. The CDR3 nucleotides read TGTGCCACCAGTGATTTAGACCGACGGAGCTCCTACAATGAGCAGTTCTTC.